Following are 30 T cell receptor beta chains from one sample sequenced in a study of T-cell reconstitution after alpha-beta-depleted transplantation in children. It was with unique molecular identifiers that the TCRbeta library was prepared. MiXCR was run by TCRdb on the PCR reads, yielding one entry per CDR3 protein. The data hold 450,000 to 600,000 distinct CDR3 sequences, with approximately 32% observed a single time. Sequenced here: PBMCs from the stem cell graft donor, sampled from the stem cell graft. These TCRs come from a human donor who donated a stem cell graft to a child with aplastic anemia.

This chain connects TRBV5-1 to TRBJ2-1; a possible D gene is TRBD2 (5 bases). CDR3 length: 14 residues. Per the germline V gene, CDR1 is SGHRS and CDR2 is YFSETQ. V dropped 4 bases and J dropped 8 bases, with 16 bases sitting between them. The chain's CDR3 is CASSPGSASHEQFF. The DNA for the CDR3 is TGCGCCAGCAGCCCGGGGAGCGCGTCCCATGAGCAGTTCTTC.

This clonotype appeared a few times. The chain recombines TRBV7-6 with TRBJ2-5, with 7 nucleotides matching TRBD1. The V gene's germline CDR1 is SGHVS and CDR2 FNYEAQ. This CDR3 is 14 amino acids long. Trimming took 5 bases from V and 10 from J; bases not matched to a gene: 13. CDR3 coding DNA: TGTGCCAGCAGCATCGCTGTAGGCCCAGGGGGCCAGTACTTC. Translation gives CASSIAVGPGGQYF.

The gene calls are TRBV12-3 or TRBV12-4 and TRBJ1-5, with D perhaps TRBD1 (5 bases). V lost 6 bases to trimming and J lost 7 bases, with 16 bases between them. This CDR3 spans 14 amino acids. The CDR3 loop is CASSLDRIGQPQHF. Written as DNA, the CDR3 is TGTGCCAGCAGCCTTGACAGAATAGGACAGCCCCAGCATTTT.

The CDR3 DNA is TGTGCCAGCAGATCCAGCTTATTTCAGGGGGCGCGGACTAATTCACCCCTCCACTTT. This sequence encodes CASRSSLFQGARTNSPLHF. The chain couples TRBV6-1 to TRBJ1-6; 8 bases fit TRBD1. Germline V gives CDR1 MNHNS, CDR2 SASEGT. V shed 6 bases, J shed 6 bases, and the junction held 19 bases outside the gene matches. This CDR3 spans 19 amino acids.

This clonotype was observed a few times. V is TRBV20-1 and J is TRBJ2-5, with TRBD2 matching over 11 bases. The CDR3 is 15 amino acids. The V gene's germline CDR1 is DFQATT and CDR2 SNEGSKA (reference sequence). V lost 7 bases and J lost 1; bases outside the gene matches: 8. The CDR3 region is CSGASGRKIQETQYF. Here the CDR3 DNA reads TGCAGTGGGGCTAGCGGGAGGAAAATCCAAGAGACCCAGTACTTC.

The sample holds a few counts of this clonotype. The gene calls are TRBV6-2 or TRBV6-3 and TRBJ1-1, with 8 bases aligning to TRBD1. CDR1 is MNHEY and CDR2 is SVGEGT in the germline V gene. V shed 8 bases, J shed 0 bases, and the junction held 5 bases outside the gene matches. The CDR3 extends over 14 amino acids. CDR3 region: CASSQGAMNTEAFF. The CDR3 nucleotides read TGTGCCAGCTCCCAGGGGGCGATGAACACTGAAGCTTTCTTT.

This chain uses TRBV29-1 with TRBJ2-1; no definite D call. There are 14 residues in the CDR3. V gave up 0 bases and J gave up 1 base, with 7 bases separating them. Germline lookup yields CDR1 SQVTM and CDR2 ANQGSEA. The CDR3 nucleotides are TGCAGCGTTGAAGATCCTAAATCCTACAATGAGCAGTTCTTC. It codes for CSVEDPKSYNEQFF.

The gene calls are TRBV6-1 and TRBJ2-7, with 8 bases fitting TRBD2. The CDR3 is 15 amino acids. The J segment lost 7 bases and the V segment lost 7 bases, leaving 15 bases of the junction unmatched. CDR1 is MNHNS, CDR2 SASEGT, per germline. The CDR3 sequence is CASILNSPGGGEQYF. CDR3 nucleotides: TGTGCCAGCATTCTTAACTCTCCGGGAGGGGGTGAGCAGTACTTC.

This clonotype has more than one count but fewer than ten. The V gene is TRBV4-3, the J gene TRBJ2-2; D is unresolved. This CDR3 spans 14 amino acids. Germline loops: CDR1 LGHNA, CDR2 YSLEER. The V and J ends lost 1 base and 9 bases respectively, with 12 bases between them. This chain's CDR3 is CASSQGDSSRELFF. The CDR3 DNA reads TGCGCCAGCAGCCAAGGGGATAGTAGTAGGGAGCTGTTTTTT.

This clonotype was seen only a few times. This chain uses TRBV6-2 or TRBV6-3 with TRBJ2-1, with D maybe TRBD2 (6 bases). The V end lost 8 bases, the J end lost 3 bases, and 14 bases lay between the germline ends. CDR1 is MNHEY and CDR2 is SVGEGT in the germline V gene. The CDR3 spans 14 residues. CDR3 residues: CASQPGLGYNEQFF. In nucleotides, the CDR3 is TGTGCCAGCCAACCGGGACTGGGCTACAATGAGCAGTTCTTC.

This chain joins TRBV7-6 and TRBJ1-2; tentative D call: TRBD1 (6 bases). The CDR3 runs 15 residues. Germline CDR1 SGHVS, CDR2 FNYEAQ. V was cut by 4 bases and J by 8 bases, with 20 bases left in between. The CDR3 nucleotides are TGTGCCAGCAGCTCCCTACAGGGCAGTATGGAAGGCTACACCTTC. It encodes CASSSLQGSMEGYTF.

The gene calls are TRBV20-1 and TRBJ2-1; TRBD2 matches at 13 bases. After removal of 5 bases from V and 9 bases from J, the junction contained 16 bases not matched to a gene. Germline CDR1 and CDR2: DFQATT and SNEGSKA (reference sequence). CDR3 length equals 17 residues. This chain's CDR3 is CSAGTSGESSVYGEQFF. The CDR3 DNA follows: TGCAGTGCTGGGACTAGCGGGGAGAGTTCGGTTTACGGTGAGCAGTTCTTC.

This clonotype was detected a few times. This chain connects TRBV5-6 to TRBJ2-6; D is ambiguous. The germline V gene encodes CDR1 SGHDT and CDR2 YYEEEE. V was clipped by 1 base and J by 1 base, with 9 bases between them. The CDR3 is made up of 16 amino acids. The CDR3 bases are TGTGCCAGCAGCTTGAGGATGGGTTCTGGGGCCAACGTCCTGACTTTC. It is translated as CASSLRMGSGANVLTF.

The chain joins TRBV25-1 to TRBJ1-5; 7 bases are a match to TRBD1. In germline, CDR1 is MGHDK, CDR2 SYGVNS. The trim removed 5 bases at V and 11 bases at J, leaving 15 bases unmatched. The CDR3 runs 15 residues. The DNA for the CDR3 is TGTGCCAGCAGTCCTCCCGGGACAGCGGCCGTTTCCCAGCATTTT. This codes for CASSPPGTAAVSQHF.

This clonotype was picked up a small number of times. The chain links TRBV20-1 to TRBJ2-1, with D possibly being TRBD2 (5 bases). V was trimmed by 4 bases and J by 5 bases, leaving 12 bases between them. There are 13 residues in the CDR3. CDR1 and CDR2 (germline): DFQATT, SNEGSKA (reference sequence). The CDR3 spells CSANSPGNNEQFF. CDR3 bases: TGCAGTGCTAACTCGCCCGGGAACAATGAGCAGTTCTTC.

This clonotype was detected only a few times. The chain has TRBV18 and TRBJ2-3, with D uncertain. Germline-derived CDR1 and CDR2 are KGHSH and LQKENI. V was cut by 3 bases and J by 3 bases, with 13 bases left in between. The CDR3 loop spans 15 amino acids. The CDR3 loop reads CASSPVATMTDTQYF. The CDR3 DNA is TGTGCCAGCTCACCCGTCGCAACTATGACAGATACGCAGTATTTT.

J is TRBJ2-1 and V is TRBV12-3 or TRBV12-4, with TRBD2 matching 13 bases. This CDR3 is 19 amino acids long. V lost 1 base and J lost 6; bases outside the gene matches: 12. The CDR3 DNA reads TGTGCCAGCAGTTTAGATCGGGGGACTAGCGGGATCAAGTCCAATGAGCAGTTCTTC. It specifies CASSLDRGTSGIKSNEQFF.

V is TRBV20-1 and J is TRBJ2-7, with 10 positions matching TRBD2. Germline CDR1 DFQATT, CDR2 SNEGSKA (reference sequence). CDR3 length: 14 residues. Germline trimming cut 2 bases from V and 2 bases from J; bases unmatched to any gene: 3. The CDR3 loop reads CSARWTSGAYEQYF. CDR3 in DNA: TGCAGTGCTAGATGGACTAGCGGAGCCTACGAGCAGTACTTC.

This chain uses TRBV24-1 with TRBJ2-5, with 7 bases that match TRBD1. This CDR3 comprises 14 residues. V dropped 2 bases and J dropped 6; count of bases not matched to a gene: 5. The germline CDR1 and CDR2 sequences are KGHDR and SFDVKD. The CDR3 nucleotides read TGTGCCACCAGTGATTCGACAGGGATTCAGACCCAGTACTTC. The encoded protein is CATSDSTGIQTQYF.

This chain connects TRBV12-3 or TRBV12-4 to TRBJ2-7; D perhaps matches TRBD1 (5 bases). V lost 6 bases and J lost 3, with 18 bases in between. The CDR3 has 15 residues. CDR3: CASSPRAGNLYEQYF. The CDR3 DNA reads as TGTGCCAGCAGCCCCCGGGCAGGGAATCTCTACGAGCAGTACTTC.

As DNA, the CDR3 is TGTGCCAGCAGTTTAAATTCGGGAGGTCTCTTAGATGAGCAGTTCTTC. Its protein is CASSLNSGGLLDEQFF. The chain recombines TRBV27 with TRBJ2-1; 7 bases map to TRBD2. The germline V gene has CDR1 MNHEY and CDR2 SMNVEV (reference sequence). This CDR3 spans 16 amino acids. The trim removed 2 bases at V and 8 bases at J, leaving 12 bases unmatched.

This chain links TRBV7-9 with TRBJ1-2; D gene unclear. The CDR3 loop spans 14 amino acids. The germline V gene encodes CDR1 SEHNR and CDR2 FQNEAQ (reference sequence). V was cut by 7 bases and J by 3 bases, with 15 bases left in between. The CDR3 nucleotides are TGTGCCAGCACCTTCGAGGCCCGCTACTATGGCTACACCTTC. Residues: CASTFEARYYGYTF.

CDR3: CASSPTPASGYTF. The CDR3 coding sequence is TGTGCCAGTAGTCCTACCCCAGCGAGTGGCTACACCTTC. This chain links TRBV19 with TRBJ1-2; no clear D gene. This CDR3 has 13 amino acids. V was trimmed by 5 bases and J by 7 bases, leaving 14 bases between them. The germline gives CDR1 LNHDA, CDR2 SQIVND (reference sequence).

The CDR3 sequence is CASSLRGQGRREQYV. CDR3 DNA sequence: TGTGCCAGCAGTTTAAGAGGGCAGGGGCGGCGGGAGCAGTACGTC. The chain has TRBV12-3 or TRBV12-4 and TRBJ2-7; D might be TRBD1 (6 bases). The length of the CDR3 is 15 residues. With 2 bases removed from V and 7 bases from J, the gap between germline ends came to 18 bases.

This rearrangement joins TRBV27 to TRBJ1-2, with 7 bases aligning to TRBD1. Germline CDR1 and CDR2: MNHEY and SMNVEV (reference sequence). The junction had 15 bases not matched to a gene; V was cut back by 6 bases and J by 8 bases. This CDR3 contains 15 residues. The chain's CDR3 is CASRPLDRAKRGYTF. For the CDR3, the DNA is TGTGCCAGCAGACCCCTTGACAGGGCGAAGAGAGGCTACACCTTC.

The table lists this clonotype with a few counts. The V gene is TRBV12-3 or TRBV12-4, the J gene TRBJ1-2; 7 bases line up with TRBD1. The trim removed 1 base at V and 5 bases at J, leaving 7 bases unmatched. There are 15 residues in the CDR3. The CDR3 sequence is CASSLGSTGTYGYTF. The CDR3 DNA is TGTGCCAGCAGTTTAGGCTCGACAGGGACGTATGGCTACACCTTC.

CDR3 amino acids: CASSYGGVLFF. CDR3 coding DNA: TGTGCCAGCAGTTACGGGGGTGTACTGTTTTTT. The chain couples TRBV6-5 to TRBJ1-4, with D perhaps TRBD1 (5 bases). The CDR3 is 11 amino acids. Per the germline V gene, CDR1 is MNHEY and CDR2 is SVGAGI. With 2 bases removed from V and 13 bases from J, the gap between germline ends came to 8 bases.

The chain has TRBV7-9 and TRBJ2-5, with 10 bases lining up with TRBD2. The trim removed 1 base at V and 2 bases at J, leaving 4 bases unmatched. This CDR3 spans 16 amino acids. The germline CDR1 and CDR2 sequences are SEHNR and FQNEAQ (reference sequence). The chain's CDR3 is CASSLDGLAVQETQYF. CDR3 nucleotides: TGTGCCAGCAGCTTAGACGGACTAGCGGTACAAGAGACCCAGTACTTC.

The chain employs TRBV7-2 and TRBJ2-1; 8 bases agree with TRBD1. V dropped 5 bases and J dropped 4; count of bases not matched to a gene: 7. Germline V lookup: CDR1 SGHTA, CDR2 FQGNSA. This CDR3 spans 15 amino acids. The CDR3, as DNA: TGTGCCAGCAGCGCGGACAGGGAAGCTTACAATGAGCAGTTCTTC. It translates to CASSADREAYNEQFF.

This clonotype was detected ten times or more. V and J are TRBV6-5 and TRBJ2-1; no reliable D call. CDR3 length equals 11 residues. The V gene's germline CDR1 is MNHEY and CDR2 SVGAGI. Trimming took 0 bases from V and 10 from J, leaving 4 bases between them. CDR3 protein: CASSYSDEQFF. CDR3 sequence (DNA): TGTGCCAGCAGTTACTCGGACGAGCAGTTCTTC.